The clone carrying this T cell receptor beta chain has only a few counts. What it recognizes is unknown. The record originates from a study of post-analysis software for immune sequencing data. Study overall: Progressive-relapsing, secondary progressive and relapsing-remitting multiple sclerosis were among the disease courses included. Findings and limits, study-wide: There were about five TRBV segments more frequent in patients than controls, and TRBV5-6, TRBV5-1 and TRBV20-1 were among them. Strong co-clustering by F measure was seen for same-batch samples.

V shed 4 bases and J shed 0 bases, with 8 bases lying between them. This CDR3 contains 13 residues. Looked up from germline, CDR1 is DFQATT and CDR2 is SNEGSKA (reference sequence). Presence of unique molecular identifiers characterized the TCR beta cDNA libraries. Roughly 0.5 million cDNA molecules were obtained from approximately 0.91 to 9.4 million T cells. TCRdb re-called the PCR reads through MiXCR, storing one row per CDR3 protein. Here the sample spans some 450,000 distinct CDR3 sequences, less than 45% being singletons. V and J are TRBV20-1 and TRBJ2-3, with D perhaps TRBD2 (5 bases). The receptor was derived from a girl aged 10 to 17 with multiple sclerosis. Source material: blood. CDR3 DNA: TGCAGTGCTACCCAGCGGAGCACAGATACGCAGTATTTT. It specifies CSATQRSTDTQYF.